This note documents a single TCR beta chain sequence. Its specificity is unknown. Relying on iRepertoire HTBI primers and Arm-PCR of CDR3 regions, the team built TCR beta libraries. Each CDR3 protein is one row after TCRdb ran MiXCR on the multiplex PCR reads. The repertoire has roughly 420,000 distinct CDR3 sequences, about a sixth of them found once; the top ten carry roughly a tenth. The time point: newly diagnosed GD, antithyroid drugs for less than 3 months. Generation of the TCR library employed RNA extracted from PBMCs. The data belong to a study of regulatory T cells in long-lasting Graves disease. Regarding the study as a whole: The small sample size may have reduced accuracy.

The sample also formed part of further work on T cells in Graves' hyperthyroidism and ophthalmopathy.

The material sequenced was peripheral blood mononuclear cells (PBMCs), taken at new diagnosis, from a patient treated with antithyroid drugs. The clonotype comes from a young woman with Graves disease.

The CDR3 loop is CASRPDRQAGEAFF. Here the CDR3 DNA reads TGTGCCAGCAGACCCGACAGGCAAGCTGGGGAAGCTTTCTTT. The rearrangement links TRBV5-4 to TRBJ1-1, with a weak D call TRBD1 (6 bases). Looked up from germline, CDR1 is SGHNT and CDR2 is YYREEE (reference sequence). Trimming removed 5 bases at V and 8 bases at J, with 19 bases between. The CDR3 length is 14 residues.